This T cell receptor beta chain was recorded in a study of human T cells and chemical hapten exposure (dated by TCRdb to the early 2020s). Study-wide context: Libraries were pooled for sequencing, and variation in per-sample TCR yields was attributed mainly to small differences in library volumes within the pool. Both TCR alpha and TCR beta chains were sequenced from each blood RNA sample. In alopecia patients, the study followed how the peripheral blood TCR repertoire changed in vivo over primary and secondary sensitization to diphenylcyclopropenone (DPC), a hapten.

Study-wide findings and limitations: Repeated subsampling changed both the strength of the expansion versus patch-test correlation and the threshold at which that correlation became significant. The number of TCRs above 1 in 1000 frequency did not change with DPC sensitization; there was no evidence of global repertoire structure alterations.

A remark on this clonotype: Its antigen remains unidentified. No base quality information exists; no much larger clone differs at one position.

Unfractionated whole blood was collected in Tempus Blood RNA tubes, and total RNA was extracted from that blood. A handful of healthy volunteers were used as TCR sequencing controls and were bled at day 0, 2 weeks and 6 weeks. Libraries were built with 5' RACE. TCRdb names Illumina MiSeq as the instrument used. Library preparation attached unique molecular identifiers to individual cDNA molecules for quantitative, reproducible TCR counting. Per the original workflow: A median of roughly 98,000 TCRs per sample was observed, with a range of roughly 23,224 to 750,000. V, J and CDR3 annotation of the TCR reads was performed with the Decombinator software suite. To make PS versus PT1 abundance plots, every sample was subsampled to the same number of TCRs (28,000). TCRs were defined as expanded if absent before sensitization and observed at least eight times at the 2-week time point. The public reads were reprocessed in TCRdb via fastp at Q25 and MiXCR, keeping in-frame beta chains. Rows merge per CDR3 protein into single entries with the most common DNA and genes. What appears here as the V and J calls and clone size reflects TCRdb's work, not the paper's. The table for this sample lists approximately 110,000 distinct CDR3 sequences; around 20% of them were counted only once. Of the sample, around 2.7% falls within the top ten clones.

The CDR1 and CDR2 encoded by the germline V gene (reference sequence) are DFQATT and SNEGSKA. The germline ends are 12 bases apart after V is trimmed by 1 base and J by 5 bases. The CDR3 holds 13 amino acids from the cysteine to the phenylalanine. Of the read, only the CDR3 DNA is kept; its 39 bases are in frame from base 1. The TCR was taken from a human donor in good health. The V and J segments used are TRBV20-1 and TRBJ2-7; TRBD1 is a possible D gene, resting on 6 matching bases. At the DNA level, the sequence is TGCAGTGCTAGAGTGGGCCAGGGGCACGAGCAGTACTTC. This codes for CSARVGQGHEQYF.